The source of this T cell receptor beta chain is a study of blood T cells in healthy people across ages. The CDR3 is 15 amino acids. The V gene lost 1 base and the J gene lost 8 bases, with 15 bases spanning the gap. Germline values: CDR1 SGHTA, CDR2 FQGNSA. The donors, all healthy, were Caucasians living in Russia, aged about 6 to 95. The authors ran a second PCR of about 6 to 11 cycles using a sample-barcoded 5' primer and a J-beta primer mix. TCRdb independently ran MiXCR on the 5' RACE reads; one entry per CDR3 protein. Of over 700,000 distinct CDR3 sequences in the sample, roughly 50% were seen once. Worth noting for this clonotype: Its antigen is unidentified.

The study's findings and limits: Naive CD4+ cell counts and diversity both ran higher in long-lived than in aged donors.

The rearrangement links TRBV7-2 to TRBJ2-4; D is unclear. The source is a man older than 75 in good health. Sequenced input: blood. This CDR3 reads CASSLGGESSDIQYF. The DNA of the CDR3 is TGTGCCAGCAGCTTAGGTGGGGAATCTTCGGACATTCAGTACTTC. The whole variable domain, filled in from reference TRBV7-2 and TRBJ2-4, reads GAGVSQSPSNKVTEKGKDVELRCDPISGHTALYWYRQSLGQGLEFLIYFQGNSAPDKSGLPSDRFSAERTGGSVSTLTIQRTQQEDSAVYLCASSLGGESSDIQYFGAGTRLSVL.